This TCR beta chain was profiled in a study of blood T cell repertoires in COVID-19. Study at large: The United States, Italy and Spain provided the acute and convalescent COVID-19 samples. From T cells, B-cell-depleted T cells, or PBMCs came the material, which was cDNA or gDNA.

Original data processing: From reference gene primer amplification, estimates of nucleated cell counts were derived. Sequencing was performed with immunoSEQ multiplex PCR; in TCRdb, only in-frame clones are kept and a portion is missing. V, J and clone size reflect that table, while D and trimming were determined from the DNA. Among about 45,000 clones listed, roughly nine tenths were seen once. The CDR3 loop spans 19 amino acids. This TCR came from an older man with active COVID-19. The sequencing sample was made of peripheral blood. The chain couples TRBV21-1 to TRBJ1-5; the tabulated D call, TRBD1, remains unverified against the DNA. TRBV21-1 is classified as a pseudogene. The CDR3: CASSKALGDYRGGNQPQHF. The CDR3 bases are TGTGCCAGCAGCAAAGCGCTAGGGGATTACAGGGGGGGAAATCAGCCCCAGCATTTT.